A selection of T cell receptor beta chains follows, all from one sample in a study of T cell repertoires in cytomegalovirus infection. These TCRs are of unknown antigen specificity. Using its own MiXCR run on the reads, TCRdb lists one record per CDR3 protein. Of a few hundred thousand distinct CDR3 sequences detected, 40% to 50% appear once; the ten largest clones hold about 41%. Sequenced here: cultured PBMCs, sampled from culture after CMV antigen stimulation. The source of these receptors is a human donor in good health (CMV status not recorded). Some clones in this sample may be carry-over from other donors' samples. The CDR3 runs from the conserved cysteine through the conserved F or W. Each record gives: CDR3 protein, CDR3 DNA, D gene, J gene, clone size, V gene. The D gene is left open where the match is weak. Expanded clones are given a class, and other clones once, few, many or no size at all.

cdr3_aa: CASSPTGSSETQYF
cdr3_nt: TGTGCCAGCAGTCCCACCGGGAGTTCGGAGACCCAGTACTTC
d_call: NA
j_call: TRBJ2-5
clone_size: NA
v_call: TRBV6-5

cdr3_aa: CASGLQPSGRAGTGELFF
cdr3_nt: TGTGCTAGTGGTTTGCAGCCTAGCGGGAGGGCCGGCACCGGGGAGCTGTTTTTT
d_call: TRBD2
j_call: TRBJ2-2
clone_size: few
v_call: TRBV12-5

cdr3_aa: CASTTPGPDTQYF
cdr3_nt: TGTGCCAGCACGACCCCCGGCCCAGATACGCAGTATTTT
d_call: NA
j_call: TRBJ2-3
clone_size: NA
v_call: TRBV6-1

cdr3_aa: CASSAVAGNTEAFF
cdr3_nt: TGCGCCAGCAGCGCTGTCGCGGGGAACACTGAAGCTTTCTTT
d_call: NA
j_call: TRBJ1-1
clone_size: NA
v_call: TRBV5-1

cdr3_aa: CASSFSPRGGSYEQYF
cdr3_nt: TGCGCCAGCAGCTTTTCCCCCAGGGGGGGATCCTACGAGCAGTACTTC
d_call: NA
j_call: TRBJ2-7
clone_size: many
v_call: TRBV5-1

cdr3_aa: CASTTDDHEQFF
cdr3_nt: TGTGCCAGCACCACCGACGACCATGAGCAGTTCTTC
d_call: NA
j_call: TRBJ2-1
clone_size: NA
v_call: TRBV2

cdr3_aa: CASSQDLVPSYYEQYF
cdr3_nt: TGCGCCAGCAGCCAAGATCTGGTTCCTAGCTACTACGAGCAGTACTTC
d_call: NA
j_call: TRBJ2-7
clone_size: few
v_call: TRBV4-3

cdr3_aa: CASSEDRRSGSDEQFF
cdr3_nt: TGTGCCAGCAGTGAGGATAGACGTTCTGGGTCGGATGAGCAGTTCTTC
d_call: NA
j_call: TRBJ2-1
clone_size: NA
v_call: TRBV2

cdr3_aa: CASSSANPSYNEQFF
cdr3_nt: TGCGCCAGCAGTTCGGCTAACCCCTCCTACAATGAGCAGTTCTTC
d_call: NA
j_call: TRBJ2-1
clone_size: NA
v_call: TRBV10-2

cdr3_aa: CASRDGGPYNEQFF
cdr3_nt: TGTGCCAGCAGAGACGGAGGGCCATACAATGAGCAGTTCTTC
d_call: NA
j_call: TRBJ2-1
clone_size: NA
v_call: TRBV6-2/TRBV6-3

cdr3_aa: CASSHPPGQGNTIYF
cdr3_nt: TGTGCCAGCAGTCACCCACCGGGACAAGGAAACACCATATATTTT
d_call: NA
j_call: TRBJ1-3
clone_size: NA
v_call: TRBV6-1

cdr3_aa: CASSGQPNQPQHF
cdr3_nt: TGTGCCAGCTCAGGACAGCCGAATCAGCCCCAGCATTTT
d_call: NA
j_call: TRBJ1-5
clone_size: NA
v_call: TRBV18

cdr3_aa: CASSLGQGQPGNTIYF
cdr3_nt: TGTGCCAGCAGCCTCGGACAGGGACAACCTGGAAACACCATATATTTT
d_call: TRBD1
j_call: TRBJ1-3
clone_size: NA
v_call: TRBV7-6

cdr3_aa: CASSPWGTPYNEQFF
cdr3_nt: TGTGCCAGTAGTCCCTGGGGGACCCCATACAATGAGCAGTTCTTC
d_call: NA
j_call: TRBJ2-1
clone_size: NA
v_call: TRBV19

cdr3_aa: CASSQGPTAGTVQETQYF
cdr3_nt: TGCGCCAGCAGCCAAGGACCTACTGCCGGGACGGTACAAGAGACCCAGTACTTC
d_call: NA
j_call: TRBJ2-5
clone_size: NA
v_call: TRBV4-1

cdr3_aa: CASSLAAGSEQFF
cdr3_nt: TGTGCCAGCAGTTTAGCCGCGGGGAGTGAGCAGTTCTTC
d_call: NA
j_call: TRBJ2-1
clone_size: few
v_call: TRBV12-3/TRBV12-4

cdr3_aa: CASSFGRLLQGVRNTEAFF
cdr3_nt: TGTGCCAGCAGCTTTGGGCGGCTCCTACAGGGAGTGAGGAACACTGAAGCTTTCTTT
d_call: NA
j_call: TRBJ1-1
clone_size: NA
v_call: TRBV11-2

cdr3_aa: CASSLARRGGPIMNTEAFF
cdr3_nt: TGTGCCAGCAGCTTAGCTCGGCGGGGGGGCCCCATAATGAACACTGAAGCTTTCTTT
d_call: NA
j_call: TRBJ1-1
clone_size: NA
v_call: TRBV7-8

cdr3_aa: CASSGRQGWGEQYF
cdr3_nt: TGTGCCAGCAGCGGCAGACAGGGTTGGGGCGAGCAGTACTTC
d_call: TRBD1
j_call: TRBJ2-7
clone_size: many
v_call: TRBV7-8

cdr3_aa: CSVEERGPGQGSRELFF
cdr3_nt: TGCAGCGTTGAAGAAAGGGGTCCGGGACAGGGGTCGCGGGAGCTGTTTTTT
d_call: TRBD1
j_call: TRBJ2-2
clone_size: NA
v_call: TRBV29-1

cdr3_aa: CASSSRGLTYEQYF
cdr3_nt: TGTGCCAGCAGCAGCAGGGGCCTAACCTACGAGCAGTACTTC
d_call: NA
j_call: TRBJ2-7
clone_size: NA
v_call: TRBV7-2

cdr3_aa: CASSLETGIFEAFF
cdr3_nt: TGTGCCAGCAGTTTGGAGACAGGGATCTTTGAAGCTTTCTTT
d_call: TRBD1
j_call: TRBJ1-1
clone_size: few
v_call: TRBV12-3/TRBV12-4